The T cell receptor (beta chain) described here comes from a study of HIV-infected patients and healthy controls. Germline V CDR1 and CDR2: SQVTM, ANQGSEA. This CDR3 has 14 residues. V gave up 6 bases and J gave up 7 bases, with 18 bases separating them. TCRdb recomputed calls from the 5' RACE reads with MiXCR, one row per CDR3 protein. Among more than 60,000 distinct CDR3 sequences, about a fifth were seen once, and the ten largest hold approximately 1.5%. There are many counts of this clonotype. The V and J genes are TRBV29-1 and TRBJ2-2; possible D gene TRBD1, 5 bases. The sample taken for sequencing was CD4+ T cells from blood. This sequence originates from a human donor in good health. DNA for the CDR3: TGCAGCGTATCGCAGGGTGGGATAAACGGGGAGCTGTTTTTT. This encodes CSVSQGGINGELFF.